These 5 T cell receptor beta chains came from one sample sequenced in a study of OX40 agonist ivuxolimab in advanced cancers. Assay: immunoSEQ multiplex PCR; the TCRdb copy retains only in-frame clones and omits some. The table lists about 59,000 clones, roughly 84% of them singletons. The sample here was CD4+ or CD8+ T cells sorted from blood, taken in a trial of the OX40 agonist ivuxolimab. Receptors were obtained from an adult with an advanced solid tumor such as melanoma, head and neck, liver or kidney cancer.

The CDR3 nucleotides read TGTGCCAGCAGCTTAGGACAGGGTGGTTTTAATGAGCAGTTCTTC. Translation: CASSLGQGGFNEQFF. The chain links TRBV7-9 to TRBJ2-1; 7 bases are a match to TRBD1. The trim removed 1 base at V and 7 bases at J, leaving 7 bases unmatched. The CDR3 has 15 residues. Per germline, CDR1 SEHNR and CDR2 FQNEAQ (reference sequence).

The rearrangement uses TRBV19 and TRBJ1-2; no clear D gene. This CDR3 is built from 14 residues. V was trimmed by 3 bases and J by 3 bases, leaving 11 bases between them. CDR1 is LNHDA, CDR2 SQIVND, per germline (reference sequence). The CDR3 spells CASSMMITDYGYTF. The CDR3, as DNA: TGTGCCAGTAGTATGATGATAACGGACTATGGCTACACCTTC. Full variable domain (remainder filled in from reference TRBV19 and TRBJ1-2): DGGITQSPKYLFRKEGQNVTLSCEQNLNHDAMYWYRQDPGQGLRLIYYSQIVNDFQKGDIAEGYSVSREKKESFPLTVTSAQKNPTAFYLCASSMMITDYGYTFGSGTRLTVV.

The chain employs TRBV6-6 and TRBJ2-7; the match to TRBD2 covers 7 bases. J was trimmed by 6 bases and V by 0 bases; bases with no gene match: 5. Germline V gene data show CDR1 as MNHNY and CDR2 as SVGAGI (reference sequence). The CDR3 is 14 residues long. The CDR3 coding sequence is TGTGCCAGCAGTTACTCGCCCACGGGGGGCGAGCAGTACTTC. It specifies CASSYSPTGGEQYF.

The gene calls are TRBV7-2 and TRBJ1-4; D is undetermined. Trimming removed 5 bases at V and 4 bases at J, with 11 bases between. The CDR3 runs 14 residues. The germline V gene encodes CDR1 SGHTA and CDR2 FQGNSA. CDR3 in DNA: TGTGCCAGCAGCGTCAGGAGCTTTAATGAAAAACTGTTTTTT. Translated: CASSVRSFNEKLFF.

The chain carries TRBV2 and TRBJ1-4; D possibly corresponds to TRBD1 (5 bases). CDR1 and CDR2 (germline): SNHLY, FYNNEI. Between the trimmed V and J ends, which lost 5 bases and 8 bases, there was a span of 12 bases. The CDR3 totals 13 residues. The CDR3 reads CASSSGIREKLFF. CDR3 DNA: TGTGCCAGCAGTTCAGGGATTCGGGAAAAACTGTTTTTT.